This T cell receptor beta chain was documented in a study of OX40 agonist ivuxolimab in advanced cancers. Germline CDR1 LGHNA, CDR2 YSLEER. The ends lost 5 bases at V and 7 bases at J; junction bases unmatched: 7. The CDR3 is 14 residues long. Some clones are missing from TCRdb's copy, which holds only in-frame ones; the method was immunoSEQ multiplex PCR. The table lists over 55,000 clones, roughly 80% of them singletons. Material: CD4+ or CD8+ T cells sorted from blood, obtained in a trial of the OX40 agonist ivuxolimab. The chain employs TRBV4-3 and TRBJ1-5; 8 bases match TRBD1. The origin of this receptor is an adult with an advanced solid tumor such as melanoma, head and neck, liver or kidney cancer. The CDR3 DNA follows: TGCGCCAGCAGCTCAGACAGGGGCTACCAGCCCCAGCATTTT. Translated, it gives CASSSDRGYQPQHF.